This T cell receptor (beta chain) is from a study of human T cells and chemical hapten exposure. Study-level background: Mainly, slight library volume differences in the pool made TCR yields vary. Study-level results: Donors in the study had alopecia, meaning their immune response may differ from healthy people's.

The library labeled individual cDNA molecules by adding unique molecular identifiers to them. Authors' analysis steps: Sample-level TCR yields exhibited a median of roughly 96,000, with a range of roughly 20,000 to 750,000. Via MiXCR, TCRdb re-called the RACE reads, giving one row per CDR3 protein. TCRdb, not the authors, supplied the V and J calls. The sample consists of 55,000 to 80,000 distinct CDR3 sequences, about 10% of them appearing once. Trimming took 0 bases from V and 9 from J; bases not matched to a gene: 7. The germline V gene has CDR1 LGHNT and CDR2 FRNRAP. The length of the CDR3 is 16 residues. Time point indicated: patch test 3, about 24 weeks after DPC sensitization. The sample's treatment: therapeutic diphenylcyclopropenone sensitization with weekly scalp DPC. This clonotype has only a few counts. Its target is not known.

V is TRBV12-5 and J is TRBJ2-1, with 11 bases that match TRBD1. The sample in question was whole blood, obtained in connection with sensitization to the hapten diphenylcyclopropenone (DPC). The clonotype comes from a woman aged 25 to 39 with alopecia areata. Some clones in this sample may be carry-over from other donors' samples. Written as DNA, the CDR3 is TGTGCTAGTGGTTTGGTTCTCGGACAGGGGGCGAGTGAGCAGTTCTTC. Translated: CASGLVLGQGASEQFF.